Listed below are T cell receptor beta chains from one sample, sequenced in a study of beta chain features in type 1 diabetes. Produced via immunoSEQ multiplex PCR; TCRdb's table is partial and in-frame only. The sample yields about 170,000 clones, less than 9.5% seen once. Sequencing input: central memory CD4+ T cells from blood. The receptors shown here come from a woman between 40 and 50 years old with type 1 diabetes. Both conserved end residues are part of each CDR3. The D gene is left open where the match is weak. Where a row states a size, it is once, few, many or the class of an expanded clone; other rows omit it.

v_call	d_call	clone_size	j_call	cdr3_nt	cdr3_aa
TRBV19	TRBD1	many	TRBJ2-1	TGTGCCACTACCTCGGGACAGGGGGTAAATGAGCAGTTCTTC	CATTSGQGVNEQFF
TRBV27	-	-	TRBJ1-5	TGTGCCAGCAGTTTAAGATGGGGCCAGTTGAATAGCAATCAGCCCCAGCATTTT	CASSLRWGQLNSNQPQHF
TRBV2	TRBD1	-	TRBJ1-5	TGTGCCAGCATGGGGGACAGCGCAAATCAGCCCCAGCATTTT	CASMGDSANQPQHF
TRBV27	-	-	TRBJ2-6	TGTGCCAGCTCCGCCCGGTTGGGGGGAGGTTCTGGGGCCAACGTCCTGACTTTC	CASSARLGGGSGANVLTF
TRBV6-5	-	few	TRBJ1-1	TGTGCCAGCCGAATTGGAGGGGAGAACACTGAAGCTTTCTTT	CASRIGGENTEAFF
TRBV5-6	-	few	TRBJ1-1	TGTGCCAGCAGCTTACTGAGGCAACTGAACACTGAAGCTTTCTTT	CASSLLRQLNTEAFF
TRBV7-2	-	few	TRBJ2-2	TGTGCCAGCAGCTTAGAGCTGAACACCGGGGAGCTGTTTTTT	CASSLELNTGELFF
TRBV7-9	TRBD1	few	TRBJ1-1	TGTGCCAGCAGCTTAAGGCCGACAGGGGAAGCTTTCTTT	CASSLRPTGEAFF
TRBV27	-	-	TRBJ2-5	TGTGCCAGCAGTTTATCCAGACAGACCCAAGAGACCCAGTACTTC	CASSLSRQTQETQYF
TRBV7-2	-	few	TRBJ2-2	TGTGCCAGCAGCTTTAACCGTCCAGGCAACACCGGGGAGCTGTTTTTT	CASSFNRPGNTGELFF
TRBV4-3	-	-	TRBJ2-7	TGCGCCAGCAGCCGAACGGGGAACTCCTACGAGCAGTACTTC	CASSRTGNSYEQYF
TRBV5-1	-	-	TRBJ2-2	TGCGCCAGCAGCTTGAGCGTCACCGGGGAGCTGTTTTTT	CASSLSVTGELFF
TRBV5-4	-	few	TRBJ1-3	TGTGCCAGCAGCGCAGGGTTTCAGCCAAACACCATATATTTT	CASSAGFQPNTIYF
TRBV19	-	-	TRBJ1-2	TGTGCCAGTAGCCAAGGACACCAAAACTATGGCTACACCTTC	CASSQGHQNYGYTF
TRBV29-1	-	few	TRBJ2-5	TGCAGCGCGCGCCGGGGTTCTGGCGAGACCCAGTACTTC	CSARRGSGETQYF
TRBV5-6	TRBD1	-	TRBJ1-4	TGTGCCAGCAGCTTGATTAAGGGACAGGGTAATGAAAAACTGTTTTTT	CASSLIKGQGNEKLFF
TRBV4-3	TRBD2	few	TRBJ2-7	TGCGCCAGCAGCCAATTGGGGGGGGACCTAACCTACGAGCAGTACTTC	CASSQLGGDLTYEQYF
TRBV5-4	-	few	TRBJ1-1	TGTGCCAGCAGCTTGGACAGGAGGGGCACTGAAGCTTTCTTT	CASSLDRRGTEAFF
TRBV27	TRBD1	-	TRBJ2-3	TGTGCCAGCAGTCTTACCCCGGGACAGGGCACAGATACGCAGTATTTT	CASSLTPGQGTDTQYF
TRBV5-1	TRBD1	few	TRBJ1-4	TGCGCCAGCAGGACCGGGACAGTTGAAGAAAAACTGTTTTTT	CASRTGTVEEKLFF
TRBV7-6	TRBD2	-	TRBJ2-1	TGTGCCAGCGGGGCTACTAGCGGGAGAGGTCACAATGAGCAGTTCTTC	CASGATSGRGHNEQFF
TRBV18	-	-	TRBJ2-1	TGTGCCAGCTCACCTCCGACAGCCACCTCCTACAATGAGCAGTTCTTC	CASSPPTATSYNEQFF
TRBV2	-	-	TRBJ1-2	TGTGCCAGCAGTGCGGGGGGGCACTATGGCTACACCTTC	CASSAGGHYGYTF
TRBV6-5	-	-	TRBJ1-4	TGTGCCAGCAGTTACAAGCCACTCGGTGAAAAACTGTTTTTT	CASSYKPLGEKLFF
TRBV6-5	TRBD2	few	TRBJ2-7	TGTGCCACCCAGGGAGGGACGGACTACGAGCAGTACTTC	CATQGGTDYEQYF
TRBV7-3	TRBD1	few	TRBJ2-1	TGTGCCAGCAGCTTAGAGGGGGACAGGGGGTACGATGAGCAGTTCTTC	CASSLEGDRGYDEQFF
TRBV2	TRBD1	-	TRBJ1-1	TGTGCCAGCAACGACAGGGACATCACTGAAGCTTTCTTT	CASNDRDITEAFF
TRBV5-5	-	few	TRBJ2-3	TGTGCCAGCAGCCTCCCTGGCGGGGGCACAGATACGCAGTATTTT	CASSLPGGGTDTQYF
TRBV7-3	-	-	TRBJ1-1	TGTGCCAGCAGCTCGGGACACCAGAACACTGAAGCTTTCTTT	CASSSGHQNTEAFF